The clone carrying this T cell receptor beta chain has just one count. This CDR3 has 18 residues. V trimming: 0 bases; J trimming: 7 bases; junction bases outside the gene matches: 13. Germline-derived CDR1 and CDR2 are MNHEY and SMNVEV (reference sequence). Ages ranged from about 18 to 100 years, with residence in some 25 US areas. Source study methods: Using reference gene primer amplification, nucleated cell counts were estimated. Sequenced by immunoSEQ multiplex PCR; TCRdb stores in-frame clones only, minus some. The DNA gave D and trimming, while V, J and clone size come from that table. The sample yields 250,000 or so clones, roughly 82% seen once. These data come from a study of blood T cell repertoires in COVID-19. The overall study: Both acute and convalescent COVID-19 samples were obtained from the United States, Italy and Spain.

The sequence was collected from a woman aged 45-65 years who had recovered from COVID-19. The chain recombines TRBV27 with TRBJ2-1; TRBD2 matches at 9 bases. The specimen was PBMCs or T cells enriched from blood (not recorded which). In nucleotides, the CDR3 is TGTGCCAGCAGTTTATCGCTTTCGGCGGGGGGGCCTCGGAATGAGCAGTTCTTC. As protein: CASSLSLSAGGPRNEQFF.